This T cell receptor beta chain appears in the sequencing data of a study of neurological immune-mediated disorders. As for the study in general: Relapsing-remitting disease was seen in 31 of the 34 multiple sclerosis patients, and secondary progressive disease was seen in 3.

Unsorted libraries were derived from 2 million PBMCs stored at -80 C. Germline V gene lookup returns CDR1 MRHNA and CDR2 SNTAGT. Unmatched junction bases numbered 1, after V lost 0 bases and J lost 6 bases. The CDR3 length is 15 residues. Findings and limits, study-wide: A possible signature appeared as one related-CDR3 cluster, in which phylogenetic grouping placed the repertoires of 18 of 34 multiple sclerosis patients. With the multiple sclerosis repertoire cluster, neither clinical nor MRI features showed any association.

In this sample, this clonotype turned up a few times. Its antigen remains unknown. MiXCR, applied by TCRdb to the 5' RACE reads, yields one record per CDR3 protein. Of around 70,000 distinct CDR3 sequences listed, around 4.8% are singletons. The chain couples TRBV6-4 to TRBJ2-1; 11 positions agree with TRBD2. This TCR was sampled from a woman aged 70-85 years with multiple sclerosis. Sequencing was carried out using PBMCs. The CDR3 region is CASSDSTSGSNEQFF. The CDR3 DNA sequence: TGTGCCAGCAGTGACTCAACTAGCGGGAGCAATGAGCAGTTCTTC.